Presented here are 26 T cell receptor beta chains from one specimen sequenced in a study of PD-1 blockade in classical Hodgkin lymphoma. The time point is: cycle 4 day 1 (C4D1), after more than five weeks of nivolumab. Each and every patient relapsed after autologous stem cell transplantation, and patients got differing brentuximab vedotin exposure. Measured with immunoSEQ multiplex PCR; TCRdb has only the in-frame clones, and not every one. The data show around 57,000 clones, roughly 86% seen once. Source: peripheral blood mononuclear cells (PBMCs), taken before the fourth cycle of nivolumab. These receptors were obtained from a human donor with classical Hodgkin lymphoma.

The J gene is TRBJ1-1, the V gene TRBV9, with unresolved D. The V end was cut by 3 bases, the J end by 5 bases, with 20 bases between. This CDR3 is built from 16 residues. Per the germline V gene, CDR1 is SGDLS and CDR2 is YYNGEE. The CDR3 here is CASSASKGGPRTEAFF. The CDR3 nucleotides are TGTGCCAGCAGCGCCTCGAAGGGAGGGCCGAGGACTGAAGCTTTCTTT. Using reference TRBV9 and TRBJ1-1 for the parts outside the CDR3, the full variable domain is DSGVTQTPKHLITATGQRVTLRCSPRSGDLSVYWYQQSLDQGLQFLIQYYNGEERAKGNILERFSAQQFPDLHSELNLSSLELGDSALYFCASSASKGGPRTEAFFGQGTRLTVV.

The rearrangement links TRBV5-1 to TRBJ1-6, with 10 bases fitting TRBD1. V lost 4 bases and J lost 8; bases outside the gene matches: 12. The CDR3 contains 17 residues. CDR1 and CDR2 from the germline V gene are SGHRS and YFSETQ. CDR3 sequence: CASSTAGGGTGDSPLHF. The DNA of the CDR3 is TGCGCCAGCAGCACAGCGGGTGGAGGGACAGGGGATTCACCCCTCCACTTT.

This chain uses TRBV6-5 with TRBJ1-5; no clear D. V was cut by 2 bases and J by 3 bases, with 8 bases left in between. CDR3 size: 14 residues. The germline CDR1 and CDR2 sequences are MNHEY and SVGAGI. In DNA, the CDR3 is TGTGCCAGCAGTTACGAAAGCCTCAATCAGCCCCAGCATTTT. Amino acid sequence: CASSYESLNQPQHF.

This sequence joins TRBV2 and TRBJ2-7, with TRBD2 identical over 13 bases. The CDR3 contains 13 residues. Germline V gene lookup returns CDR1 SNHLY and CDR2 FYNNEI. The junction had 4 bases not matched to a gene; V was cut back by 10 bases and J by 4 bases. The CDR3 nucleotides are TGTGCCACCAGGACTAGCGGGAGATACGAGCAGTACTTC. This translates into CATRTSGRYEQYF.

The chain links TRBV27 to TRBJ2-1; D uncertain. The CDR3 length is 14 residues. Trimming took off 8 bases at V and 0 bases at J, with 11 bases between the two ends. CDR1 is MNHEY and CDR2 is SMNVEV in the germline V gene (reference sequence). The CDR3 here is CASGGLSSYNEQFF. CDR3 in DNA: TGTGCCAGCGGCGGTCTTAGCTCCTACAATGAGCAGTTCTTC.

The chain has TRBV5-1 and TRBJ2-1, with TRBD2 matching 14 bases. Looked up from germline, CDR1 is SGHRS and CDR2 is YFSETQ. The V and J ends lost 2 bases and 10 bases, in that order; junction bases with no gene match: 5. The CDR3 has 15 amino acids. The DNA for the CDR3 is TGCGCCAGCAGCTTTCCGGGACTAGCGGGAGCCGAGCAGTTCTTC. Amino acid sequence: CASSFPGLAGAEQFF.

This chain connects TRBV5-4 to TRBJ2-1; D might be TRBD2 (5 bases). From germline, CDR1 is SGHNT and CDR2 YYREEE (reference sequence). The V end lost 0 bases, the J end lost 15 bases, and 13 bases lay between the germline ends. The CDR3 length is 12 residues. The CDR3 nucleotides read TGTGCCAGCAGCTTGGTGGTCGGGGAACGGTTCTTC. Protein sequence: CASSLVVGERFF.

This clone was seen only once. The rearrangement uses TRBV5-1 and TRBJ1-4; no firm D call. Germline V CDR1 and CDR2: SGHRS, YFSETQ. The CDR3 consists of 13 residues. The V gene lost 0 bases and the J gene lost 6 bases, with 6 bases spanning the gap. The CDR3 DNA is TGCGCCAGCAGCTTGGGGGGATATGAAAAACTGTTTTTT. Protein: CASSLGGYEKLFF. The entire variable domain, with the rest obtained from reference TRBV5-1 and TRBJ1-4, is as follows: KAGVTQTPRYLIKTRGQQVTLSCSPISGHRSVSWYQQTPGQGLQFLFEYFSETQRNKGNFPGRFSGRQFSNSRSEMNVSTLELGDSALYLCASSLGGYEKLFFGSGTQLSVL.

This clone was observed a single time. The CDR3 DNA follows: TGCGCCAGCAGCTTGCAGCCAGGGGGCACAGATACGCAGTATTTT. Translation gives CASSLQPGGTDTQYF. The chain recombines TRBV5-1 with TRBJ2-3; TRBD1 might be the D (6 bases). The V end lost 1 base, the J end lost 1 base, and 10 bases lay between the germline ends. Germline lookup yields CDR1 SGHRS and CDR2 YFSETQ. The CDR3 is 15 residues long.

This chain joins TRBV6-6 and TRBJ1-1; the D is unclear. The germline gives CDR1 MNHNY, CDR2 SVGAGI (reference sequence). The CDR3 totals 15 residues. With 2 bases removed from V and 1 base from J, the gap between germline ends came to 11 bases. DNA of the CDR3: TGTGCCAGCAGTTACGAGCGGCAGCGGAACACTGAAGCTTTCTTT. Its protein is CASSYERQRNTEAFF.

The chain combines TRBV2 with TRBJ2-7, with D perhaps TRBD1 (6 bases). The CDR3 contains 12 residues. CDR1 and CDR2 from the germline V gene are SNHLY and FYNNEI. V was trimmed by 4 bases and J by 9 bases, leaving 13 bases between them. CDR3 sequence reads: CASSVAQGVQYF. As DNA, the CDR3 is TGTGCCAGCAGTGTAGCACAGGGAGTGCAGTACTTC. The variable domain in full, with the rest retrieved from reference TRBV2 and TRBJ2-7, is EPEVTQTPSHQVTQMGQEVILRCVPISNHLYFYWYRQILGQKVEFLVSFYNNEISEKSEIFDDQFSVERPDGSNFTLKIRSTKLEDSAMYFCASSVAQGVQYFGPGTRLTVT.

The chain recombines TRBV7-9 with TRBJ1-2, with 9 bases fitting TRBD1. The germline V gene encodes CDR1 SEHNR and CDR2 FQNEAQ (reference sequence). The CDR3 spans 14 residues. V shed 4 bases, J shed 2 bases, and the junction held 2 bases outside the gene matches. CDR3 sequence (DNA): TGTGCCAGCAGCTCAGGGACAGGGAACTATGGCTACACCTTC. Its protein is CASSSGTGNYGYTF.

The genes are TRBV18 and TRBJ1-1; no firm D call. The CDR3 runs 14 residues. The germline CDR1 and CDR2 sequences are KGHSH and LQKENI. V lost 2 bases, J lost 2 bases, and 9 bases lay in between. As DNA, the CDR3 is TGTGCCAGCTCACCAGAGAGGGTAAACACTGAAGCTTTCTTT. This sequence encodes CASSPERVNTEAFF.

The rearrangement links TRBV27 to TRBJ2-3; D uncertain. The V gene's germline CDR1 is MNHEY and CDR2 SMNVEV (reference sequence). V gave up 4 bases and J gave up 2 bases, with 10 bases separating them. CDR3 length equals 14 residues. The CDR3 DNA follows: TGTGCCAGCAGTTCACATACACCCACAGATACGCAGTATTTT. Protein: CASSSHTPTDTQYF.

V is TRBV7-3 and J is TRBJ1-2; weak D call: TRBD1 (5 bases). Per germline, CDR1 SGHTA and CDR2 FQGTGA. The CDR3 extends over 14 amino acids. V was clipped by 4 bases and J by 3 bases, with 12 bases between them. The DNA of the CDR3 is TGTGCCAGCAGCTCCCCGGGGGAGGACTATGGCTACACCTTC. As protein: CASSSPGEDYGYTF.

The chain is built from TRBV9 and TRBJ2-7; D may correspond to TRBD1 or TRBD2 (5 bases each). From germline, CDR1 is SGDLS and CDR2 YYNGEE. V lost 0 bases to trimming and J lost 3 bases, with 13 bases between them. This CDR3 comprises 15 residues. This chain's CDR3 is CASSVGDPTFYEQYF. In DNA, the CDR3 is TGTGCCAGCAGCGTAGGGGACCCCACTTTCTACGAGCAGTACTTC.

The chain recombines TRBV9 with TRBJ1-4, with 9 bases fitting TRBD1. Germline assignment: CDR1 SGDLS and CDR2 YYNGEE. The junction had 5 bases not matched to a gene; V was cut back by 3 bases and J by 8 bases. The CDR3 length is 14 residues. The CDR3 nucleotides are TGTGCCAGCAGCGAACAGGGGGCTGGGGAAAAACTGTTTTTT. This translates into CASSEQGAGEKLFF.

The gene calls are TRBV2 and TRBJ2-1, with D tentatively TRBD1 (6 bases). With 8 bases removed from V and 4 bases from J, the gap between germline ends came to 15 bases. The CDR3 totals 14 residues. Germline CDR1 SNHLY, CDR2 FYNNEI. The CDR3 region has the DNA TGTGCCAGCGCAGGGTGGACAGAATACAATGAGCAGTTCTTC. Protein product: CASAGWTEYNEQFF.

CDR3 bases: TGTGCCAGCAGCCAACTAGCGGGACTTCAAAAGGCCGGGGAGCTGTTTTTT. Translating gives CASSQLAGLQKAGELFF. The rearrangement uses TRBV14 and TRBJ2-2, with 9 positions matching TRBD2. V trimming: 2 bases; J trimming: 6 bases; junction bases outside the gene matches: 10. Germline V gene sequence: CDR1 SGHDN, CDR2 FVKESK. This CDR3 contains 17 residues.

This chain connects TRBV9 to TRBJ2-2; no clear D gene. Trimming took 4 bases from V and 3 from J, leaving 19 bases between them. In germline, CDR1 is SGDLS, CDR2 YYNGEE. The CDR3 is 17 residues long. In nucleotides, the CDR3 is TGTGCCAGCAGCCCATCTCGATCCAGCGCCTACACCGGGGAGCTGTTTTTT. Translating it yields CASSPSRSSAYTGELFF.

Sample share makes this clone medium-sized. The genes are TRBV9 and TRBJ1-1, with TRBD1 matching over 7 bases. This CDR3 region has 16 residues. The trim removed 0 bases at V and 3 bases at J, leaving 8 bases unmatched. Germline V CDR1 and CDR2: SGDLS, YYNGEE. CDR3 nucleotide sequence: TGTGCCAGCAGCGTAGTAACCGGGACAGCAGACACTGAAGCTTTCTTT. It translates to CASSVVTGTADTEAFF.

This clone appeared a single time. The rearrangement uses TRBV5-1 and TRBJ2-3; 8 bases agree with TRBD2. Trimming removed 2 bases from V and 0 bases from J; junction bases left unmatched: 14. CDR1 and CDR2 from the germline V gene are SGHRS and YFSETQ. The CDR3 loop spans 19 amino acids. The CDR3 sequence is CASSFFKSGGADSTDTQYF. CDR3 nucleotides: TGCGCCAGCAGCTTTTTTAAGAGCGGGGGAGCCGATAGCACAGATACGCAGTATTTT.

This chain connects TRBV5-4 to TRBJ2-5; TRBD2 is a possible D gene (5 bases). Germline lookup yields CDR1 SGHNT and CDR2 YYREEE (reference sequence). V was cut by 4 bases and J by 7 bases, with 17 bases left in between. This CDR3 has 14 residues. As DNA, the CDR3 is TGTGCCAGCAGCAGTACTAGATCGTCAGGGACCCAGTACTTC. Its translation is CASSSTRSSGTQYF.

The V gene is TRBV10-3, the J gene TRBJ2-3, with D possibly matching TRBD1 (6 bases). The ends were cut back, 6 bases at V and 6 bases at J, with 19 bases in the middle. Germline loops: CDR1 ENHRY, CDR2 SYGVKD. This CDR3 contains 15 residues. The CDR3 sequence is CAISEGERAHDTQYF. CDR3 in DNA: TGTGCCATCAGCGAGGGGGAGAGGGCACACGATACGCAGTATTTT.

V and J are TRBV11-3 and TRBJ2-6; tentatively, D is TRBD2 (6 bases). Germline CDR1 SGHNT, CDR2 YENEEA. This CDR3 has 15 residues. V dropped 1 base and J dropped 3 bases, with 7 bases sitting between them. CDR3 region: CASSLGGDGANVLTF. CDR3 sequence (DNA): TGTGCCAGCAGCTTAGGCGGGGATGGGGCCAACGTCCTGACTTTC.

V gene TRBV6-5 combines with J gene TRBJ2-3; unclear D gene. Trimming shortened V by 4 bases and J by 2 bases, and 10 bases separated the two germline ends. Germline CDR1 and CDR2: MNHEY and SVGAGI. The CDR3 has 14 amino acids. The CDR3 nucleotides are TGTGCCAGCAGTTCATGGGCCTACACAGATACGCAGTATTTT. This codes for CASSSWAYTDTQYF.